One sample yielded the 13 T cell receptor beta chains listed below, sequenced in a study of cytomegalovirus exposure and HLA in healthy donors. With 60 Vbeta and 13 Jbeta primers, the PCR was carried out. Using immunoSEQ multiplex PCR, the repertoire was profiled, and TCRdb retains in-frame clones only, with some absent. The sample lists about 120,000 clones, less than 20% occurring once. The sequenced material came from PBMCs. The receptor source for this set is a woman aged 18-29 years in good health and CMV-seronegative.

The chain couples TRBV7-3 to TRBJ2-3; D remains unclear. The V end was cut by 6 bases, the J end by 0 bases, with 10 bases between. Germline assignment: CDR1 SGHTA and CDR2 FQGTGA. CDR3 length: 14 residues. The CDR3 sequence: CASSLFPSTDTQYF. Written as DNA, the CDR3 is TGTGCCAGCAGTCTGTTTCCTAGCACAGATACGCAGTATTTT.

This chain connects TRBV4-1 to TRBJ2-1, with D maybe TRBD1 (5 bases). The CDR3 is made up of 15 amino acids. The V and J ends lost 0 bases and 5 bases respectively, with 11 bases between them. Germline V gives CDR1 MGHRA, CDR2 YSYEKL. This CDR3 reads CASSQEGLPNNEQFF. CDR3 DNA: TGCGCCAGCAGCCAAGAGGGGCTACCAAACAATGAGCAGTTCTTC.

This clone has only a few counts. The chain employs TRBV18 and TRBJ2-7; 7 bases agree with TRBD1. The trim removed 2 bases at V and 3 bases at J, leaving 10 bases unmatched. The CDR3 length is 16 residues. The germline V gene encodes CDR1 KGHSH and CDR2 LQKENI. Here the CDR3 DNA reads TGTGCCAGCTCACCAGTTCGGGACAGCTACAACTACGAGCAGTACTTC. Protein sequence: CASSPVRDSYNYEQYF.

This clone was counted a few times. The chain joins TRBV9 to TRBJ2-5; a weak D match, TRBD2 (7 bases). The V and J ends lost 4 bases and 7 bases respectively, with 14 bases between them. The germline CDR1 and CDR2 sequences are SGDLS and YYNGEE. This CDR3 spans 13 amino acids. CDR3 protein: CASSPRGGGTQYF. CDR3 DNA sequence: TGTGCCAGCAGCCCGAGGGGGGGAGGGACCCAGTACTTC. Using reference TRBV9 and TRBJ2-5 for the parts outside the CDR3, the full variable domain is DSGVTQTPKHLITATGQRVTLRCSPRSGDLSVYWYQQSLDQGLQFLIQYYNGEERAKGNILERFSAQQFPDLHSELNLSSLELGDSALYFCASSPRGGGTQYFGPGTRLLVL.

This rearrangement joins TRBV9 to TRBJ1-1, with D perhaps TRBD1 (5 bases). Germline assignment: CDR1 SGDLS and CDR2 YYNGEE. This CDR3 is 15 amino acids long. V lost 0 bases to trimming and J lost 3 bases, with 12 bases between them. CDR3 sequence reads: CASSVGWGADTEAFF. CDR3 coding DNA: TGTGCCAGCAGCGTAGGGTGGGGCGCGGACACTGAAGCTTTCTTT.

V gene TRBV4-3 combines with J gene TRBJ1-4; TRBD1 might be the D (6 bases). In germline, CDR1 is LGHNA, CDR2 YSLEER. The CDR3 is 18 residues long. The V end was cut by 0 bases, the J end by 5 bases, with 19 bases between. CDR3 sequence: CASSQDFPRGALNEKLFF. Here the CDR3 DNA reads TGCGCCAGCAGCCAAGATTTCCCGCGGGGGGCCCTCAATGAAAAACTGTTTTTT.

For the CDR3, the DNA is TGCGCCACCACCGACAGTCTTTATGGCTACACCTTC. Protein sequence: CATTDSLYGYTF. This rearrangement joins TRBV10-2 to TRBJ1-2; D is perhaps TRBD1 (5 bases). This CDR3 has 12 residues. Germline V lookup: CDR1 WSHSY, CDR2 SAAADI. The V gene lost 10 bases and the J gene lost 5 bases, with 14 bases spanning the gap.

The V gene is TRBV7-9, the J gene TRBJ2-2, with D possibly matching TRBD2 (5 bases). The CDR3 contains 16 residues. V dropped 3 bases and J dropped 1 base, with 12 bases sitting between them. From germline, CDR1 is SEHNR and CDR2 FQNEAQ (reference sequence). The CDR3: CASSFLETMNTGELFF. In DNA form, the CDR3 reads TGTGCCAGCAGCTTTCTCGAGACTATGAACACCGGGGAGCTGTTTTTT.

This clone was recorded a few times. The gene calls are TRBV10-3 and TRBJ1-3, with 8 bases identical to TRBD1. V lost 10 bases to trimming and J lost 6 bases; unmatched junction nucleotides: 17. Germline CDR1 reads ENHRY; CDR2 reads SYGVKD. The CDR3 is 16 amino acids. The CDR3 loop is CATGLGTGGVENTIYF. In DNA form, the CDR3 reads TGTGCCACCGGACTGGGGACAGGAGGGGTGGAAAACACCATATATTTT.

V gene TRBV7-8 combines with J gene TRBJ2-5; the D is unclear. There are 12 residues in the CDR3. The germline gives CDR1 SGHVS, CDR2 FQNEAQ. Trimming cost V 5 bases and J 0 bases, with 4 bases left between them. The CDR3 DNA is TGTGCCAGCAGCCGAGACCAAGAGACCCAGTACTTC. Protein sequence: CASSRDQETQYF.

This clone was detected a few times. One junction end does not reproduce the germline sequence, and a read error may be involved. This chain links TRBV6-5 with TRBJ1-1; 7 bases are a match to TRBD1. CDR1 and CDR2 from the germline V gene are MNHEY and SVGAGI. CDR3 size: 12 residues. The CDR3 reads CANSTTGREAFF. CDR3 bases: TGTGCCAACAGTACGACAGGGCGTGAAGCTTTCTTT.

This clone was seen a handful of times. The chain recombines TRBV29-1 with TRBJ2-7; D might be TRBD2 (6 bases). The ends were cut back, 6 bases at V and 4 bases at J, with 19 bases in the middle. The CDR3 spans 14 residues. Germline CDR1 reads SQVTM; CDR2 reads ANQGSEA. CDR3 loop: CSVAGGDRGYEQYF. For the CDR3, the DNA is TGCAGCGTGGCCGGGGGAGATAGGGGTTACGAGCAGTACTTC.

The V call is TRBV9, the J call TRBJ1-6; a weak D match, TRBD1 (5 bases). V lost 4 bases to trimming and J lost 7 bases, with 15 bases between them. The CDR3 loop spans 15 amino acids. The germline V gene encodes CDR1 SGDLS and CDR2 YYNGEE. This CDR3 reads CASSLVGGGNSPLHF. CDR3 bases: TGTGCCAGCAGCTTGGTCGGGGGGGGGAATTCACCCCTCCACTTT.